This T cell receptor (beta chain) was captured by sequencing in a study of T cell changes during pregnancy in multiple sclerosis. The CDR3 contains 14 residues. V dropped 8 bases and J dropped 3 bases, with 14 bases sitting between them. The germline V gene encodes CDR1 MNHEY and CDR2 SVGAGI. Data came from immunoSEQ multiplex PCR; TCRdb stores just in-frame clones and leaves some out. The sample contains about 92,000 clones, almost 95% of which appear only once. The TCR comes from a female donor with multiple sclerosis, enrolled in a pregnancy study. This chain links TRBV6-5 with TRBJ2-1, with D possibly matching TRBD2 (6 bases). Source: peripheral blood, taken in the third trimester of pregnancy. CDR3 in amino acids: CASAIVRGYNEQFF. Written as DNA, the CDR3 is TGTGCCAGCGCGATTGTGCGGGGCTACAATGAGCAGTTCTTC.